This T cell receptor beta chain was identified during a study of blood T cell repertoires in COVID-19 (dated by TCRdb to about 2020). Some background on the complete study: Samples from collaborators originated in the United States, Italy and Spain and spanned both the acute and convalescent phases of COVID-19. The material from the prospective study consisted of cDNA or gDNA derived from T cells, B-cell-depleted T cells, or PBMCs. The dataset comprised deeply sampled blood TCRbeta repertoires from subjects exposed to, actively infected with, or recovered from COVID-19. The repertoires were made available in a free public database intended to serve as a resource for research on the immune response to SARS-CoV-2. Samples were obtained from the ongoing ImmuneRACE study (first 160 participants) and from 1,200 or so subjects provided by 6 global collaborators. A de-identified subject ID, COVID-19 status, age in years and sex were almost always included in the sample metadata. Where HLA class I and class II types were available, the types were taken from metadata supplied by the sample provider, not from assay-based typing.

The immunoSEQ Assay, a bias-controlled multiplex PCR, was used to amplify TCRbeta CDR3 regions from genomic DNA. In the source study's methods: The number of nucleated cells in each sample was estimated by amplification of reference gene primers within the assay. To quantify the absolute abundance of each unique TCRbeta CDR3 rearrangement, sequence reads were collapsed and filtered. Productive Simpson clonality was computed per sample as the square root of Simpson's diversity index over productive rearrangements. TCRdb provides this immuneACCESS table in a form limited to in-frame rearrangements. Some clones are lacking; in checked studies, under half of them reflect an unresolved V gene, and why the rest are absent is not known. The V and J calls and clone size come from that table; D and trimming were worked out from the DNA. The sample data list around 270,000 clones, and around 92% of these were observed just once. The top ten hold roughly 2.7% of the sample.

Clipping removes 4 bases from V and 1 base from J, with 15 as the unmatched junction base count. The CDR3 numbers 18 residues from cysteine through phenylalanine. The entry retains the CDR3 DNA only, 54 bases that are in frame from base 1. The germline V gene specifies SGHVS as CDR1 and FQNEAQ as CDR2. As for this clone: The target of this receptor is not known. Base qualities are not recorded, but no much larger clone differs from it by a single base.

At one collaborating source in Seattle, patients were enrolled during active infection and were followed longitudinally through the course of disease. The collaborating institutions used their own protocols to collect whole blood in K2EDTA tubes. For TCRbeta analysis, collaborators shipped samples in one of three forms: frozen whole blood, isolated PBMCs, or DNA extracted from either of those sample types. On the study overall, not on this receptor specifically: Clinical and demographic metadata were provided uncurated, with the amount varying by source and participant.

Rearrangement joined TRBV7-8 to TRBJ2-7, and 8 bases in between align with TRBD1. The material sequenced was peripheral blood. The sequence came from a person under 35 with COVID-19, enrolled during active disease. The CDR3 has the sequence CASSSALTGTGVSYEQYF. The nucleotide sequence reads as follows: TGTGCCAGCAGCTCTGCTCTTACCGGGACAGGTGTATCCTACGAGCAGTACTTC.